The rows below give T cell receptor beta chains drawn from one sample of a study of blood T cell repertoires in COVID-19. Profiled with immunoSEQ multiplex PCR; TCRdb holds only in-frame clones, not every one. The sample records 190,000 or so clones, about 83% being singletons. The sequenced sample consisted of peripheral blood. Source of these receptors: a man in his fifties with active or convalescent COVID-19. Both conserved end residues are part of each CDR3.

j_gene,v_gene,CDR3aa
TRBJ2-5,TRBV4-3,CASSQEGTWGETQYF
TRBJ1-5,TRBV7-8,CASSLTGTPEYSNQPQHF
TRBJ2-7,TRBV3-1/TRBV3-2,CASSQEPGVLFYEQYF
TRBJ2-3,TRBV7-2,CASTPSRGADTQYF
TRBJ2-1,TRBV7-2,CASSLALAGGSSYNEQFF
TRBJ2-2,TRBV5-1,CASSFGQMNTGELFF
TRBJ2-7,TRBV19,CASSIMGGASEQYF
TRBJ1-1,TRBV28,CASSLSGGMNTEAFF
TRBJ2-2,TRBV4-1,CASSQAQGAGELFF
TRBJ1-3,TRBV7-2,CASSLAMITFGTGSGNTIYF
TRBJ1-2,TRBV7-9,CASSLGVGTPYGYTF
TRBJ2-7,TRBV11-2,CASSNRPTSGGAAYEQYF
TRBJ2-1,TRBV6-6,CASSGRGLEAYNEQFF
TRBJ2-7,TRBV3-1/TRBV3-2,CASSQDPRLVTYEQYF
TRBJ1-5,TRBV10-1,CASSESADRGRIGNQPQHF
TRBJ2-7,TRBV6-2/TRBV6-3,CASSRGRTTYEQYF
TRBJ1-4,TRBV24-1,CATTLPMRPGNEKLFF
TRBJ2-3,TRBV27,CASSFWAGATDTQYF
TRBJ2-7,TRBV28,CASSYGWTSGSYEQYF
TRBJ2-1,TRBV5-5,CASSLSIAGGPQGEQFF
TRBJ2-2,TRBV5-1,CASSGDSPGELFF
TRBJ2-1,TRBV18,CASSPRQGNPYNEQFF
TRBJ1-5,TRBV15,CATSLWGEAQPQHF
TRBJ1-1,TRBV6-5,CASSLYGSRLETEAFF